This TCR beta chain was sequenced for a study of technical replicates of blood from several donors. Germline values: CDR1 LNHDA, CDR2 SQIVND (reference sequence). The length of the CDR3 is 12 residues. V dropped 8 bases and J dropped 2 bases, with 9 bases sitting between them. Measured with immunoSEQ multiplex PCR; TCRdb has only the in-frame clones, and not every one. The data show more than 65,000 clones, about 95% seen once. The TCR originated in a human donor in good health. The sequenced sample was T cells isolated from PBMCs. The chain combines TRBV19 with TRBJ1-2; D unresolved. The CDR3 nucleotides read TGTGCCAGTTTAGTCCCCAACTATGGCTACACCTTC. Encoded protein: CASLVPNYGYTF. Together with reference TRBV19 and TRBJ1-2, the CDR3 gives the full variable domain: DGGITQSPKYLFRKEGQNVTLSCEQNLNHDAMYWYRQDPGQGLRLIYYSQIVNDFQKGDIAEGYSVSREKKESFPLTVTSAQKNPTAFYLCASLVPNYGYTFGSGTRLTVV.